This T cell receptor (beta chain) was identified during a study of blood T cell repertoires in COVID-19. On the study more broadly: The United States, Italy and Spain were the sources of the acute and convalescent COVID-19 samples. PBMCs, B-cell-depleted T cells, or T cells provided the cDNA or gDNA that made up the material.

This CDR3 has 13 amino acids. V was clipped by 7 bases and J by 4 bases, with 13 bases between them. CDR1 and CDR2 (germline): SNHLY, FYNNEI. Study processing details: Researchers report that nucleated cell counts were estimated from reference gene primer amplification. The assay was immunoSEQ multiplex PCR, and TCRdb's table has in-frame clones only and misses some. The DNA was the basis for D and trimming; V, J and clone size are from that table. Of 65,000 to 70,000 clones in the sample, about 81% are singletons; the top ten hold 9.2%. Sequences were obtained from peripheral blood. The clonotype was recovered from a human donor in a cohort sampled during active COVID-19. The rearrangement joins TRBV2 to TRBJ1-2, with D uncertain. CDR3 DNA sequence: TGTGCCAGCAACAAAGGAGATTTCTATGGCTACACCTTC. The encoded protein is CASNKGDFYGYTF.